This T cell receptor beta chain was documented in a study of blood T cell repertoires in COVID-19. The wider study: Italy, Spain and the United States were the sources of the convalescent and acute COVID-19 samples. In each case, the material was cDNA or gDNA derived from T cells, B-cell-depleted T cells, or PBMCs.

V was trimmed by 2 bases and J by 0 bases, leaving 13 bases between them. CDR1 and CDR2 (germline): PRHDT, FYEKMQ (reference sequence). The CDR3 has 16 residues. Some clones are missing from TCRdb's copy, which holds only in-frame ones; the method was immunoSEQ multiplex PCR. This table has a few hundred thousand clones, roughly four fifths appearing once. The chain employs TRBV13 and TRBJ1-1; D call uncertain. The clonotype was recovered from a woman in her fifties or sixties who had recovered from COVID-19. Sequencing was done on a sample of PBMCs or T cells enriched from blood (not recorded which). CDR3 loop: CASSLSRSLLNTEAFF. The DNA for the CDR3 is TGTGCCAGCAGCTTATCGAGGTCTTTACTGAACACTGAAGCTTTCTTT. Based on the CDR3 plus reference TRBV13 and TRBJ1-1, the full variable domain is AAGVIQSPRHLIKEKRETATLKCYPIPRHDTVYWYQQGPGQDPQFLISFYEKMQSDKGSIPDRFSAQQFSDYHSELNMSSLELGDSALYFCASSLSRSLLNTEAFFGQGTRLTVV.